This TCR beta chain was observed in a study of post-analysis software for immune sequencing data (dated by TCRdb to the mid-2010s). In terms of the full investigation: The recorded disease courses included relapsing-remitting, secondary progressive and progressive-relapsing multiple sclerosis, and some patients had no subtype annotation. The patient repertoires were compared against about a dozen previously published healthy control repertoires obtained from donors aged about 6 to 26 years. A subset of samples was prepared in parallel using single-end sample barcoding, then pooled and co-amplified after Illumina adapter ligation. What the study reported, not specific to this receptor: The multiple sclerosis patient group was slightly younger than the control group. Several TRBV segments, including TRBV5-6, TRBV5-1 and TRBV20-1, were significantly more frequent in patients than controls. When samples were clustered directly using the F measure, samples prepared in the same batch co-clustered strongly, which prompted a batch-effect correction. Normalized Chao1 diversity was significantly lower in multiple sclerosis patients than controls, suggesting substantial peripheral T-cell clonal expansion.

To demonstrate the VDJtools post-analysis software, the study profiled TCR beta repertoires from the peripheral blood of about 13 young patients with multiple sclerosis. The patients with multiple sclerosis were children and adolescents between roughly 6 and 17 years of age. From cysteine to phenylalanine, the CDR3 is 11 amino acids long. Only the CDR3 DNA stays, 33 bases, in frame from base 1. V and J lose 6 bases and 6 bases, and a span of 6 bases separates them. The sample holds a few counts of this clonotype. This clone's antigen is unknown. No much larger clone exists at a distance of one base, and base qualities are not known. Library construction relied on PCR. Instrument used: Illumina HiSeq 2500. To reduce PCR and sequencing biases, unique molecular identifiers were incorporated into the TCR beta cDNA libraries. Per 1 to 10 million input T cells, roughly 0.5 million cDNA molecules were obtained, such that each molecule approximated one T cell. The patient libraries were prepared and sequenced using the same protocol as the earlier healthy control dataset. Within a given batch, samples were prepared together, multiplexed and sequenced on the same HiSeq lane. The authors' pipeline ran thus. Raw barcoded reads were processed with MIGEC, and single-read molecular identifier groups were discarded before consensus assembly and CDR3 extraction. Clonotype tables were post-analysed with VDJtools, normalizing diversity by down-sampling all datasets to the smallest sample size. Repertoire overlap clustering matched CDR3 amino acid but not nucleotide sequences to correct batch-related cross-sample contamination. TCRdb trimmed public reads at Q25 via fastp, called clones via MiXCR and kept in-frame beta chains. One record per CDR3 amino acid sequence lists the most common genes and DNA. These V and J calls derive from TCRdb rather than the authors' analysis. The sample data list approximately 570,000 distinct CDR3 sequences, and 44% of these were observed just once. The ten biggest clones cover roughly 1.7% of the sample.

The TCR comes from a girl aged 5-17 years with multiple sclerosis. The rearranged chain carries TRBV12-3 or TRBV12-4 and TRBJ2-1; the D gene is not confidently resolved. Sequenced input: blood. DNA sequence: TGTGCCAGCAGAGATTTCAATGAGCAGTTCTTC. It is translated as CASRDFNEQFF.